Each of the 10 T cell receptor beta chains below was sequenced from the same sample in a study of T-cell memory formation after mild COVID-19. MiXCR, applied by TCRdb to the 5' RACE reads, yields one record per CDR3 protein. The sample holds about 560,000 distinct CDR3 sequences, 20% to 25% seen once. Sequenced: PBMCs or a T cell subset sorted from them (not recorded which). These receptors came from an adult woman who had mild COVID-19 (a few samples of this study predate the infection). Cell type and time point are not known.

The chain carries TRBV27 and TRBJ1-4; D might be TRBD1 (5 bases). Trimming pared 5 bases from V and 14 bases from J, leaving 15 bases between. The CDR3 loop spans 12 amino acids. In germline, CDR1 is MNHEY, CDR2 SMNVEV (reference sequence). CDR3 coding DNA: TGTGCCAGCAGTCCGGGGGGTGTAGAGCTGTTTTTT. Translating it yields CASSPGGVELFF.

The rearrangement links TRBV12-5 to TRBJ1-1, with D perhaps TRBD1 (6 bases). CDR1 LGHNT and CDR2 FRNRAP come from the germline V gene. Trimming removed 6 bases at V and 0 bases at J, with 14 bases between. The CDR3 has 15 residues. The CDR3 sequence: CASGTGQHLNTEAFF. In DNA form, the CDR3 reads TGTGCTAGTGGAACGGGACAACACCTGAACACTGAAGCTTTCTTT.

This clonotype has just a few counts. The chain links TRBV7-9 to TRBJ1-2, with 8 bases fitting TRBD1. Per germline, CDR1 SEHNR and CDR2 FQNEAQ (reference sequence). The CDR3 extends over 15 amino acids. Unmatched junction bases numbered 9, after V lost 5 bases and J lost 4 bases. The CDR3 DNA reads TGTGCCAGCAGCATCGGACAGGGATCTAGCTATGGCTACACCTTC. Encoded protein: CASSIGQGSSYGYTF.

This clonotype was recorded a few times. CDR3 DNA: TGTGCCAGCAGTGAAGTACTTGGGGATATCTATGGCTACACCTTC. Protein: CASSEVLGDIYGYTF. V and J are TRBV6-1 and TRBJ1-2; D is undetermined. This CDR3 is 15 amino acids long. CDR1 MNHNS and CDR2 SASEGT come from the germline V gene. V was shortened by 1 base and J by 4 bases, with 13 bases between the two germline ends.

This clonotype turned up a few times. The chain has TRBV7-2 and TRBJ1-1; tentative D call: TRBD1 (5 bases). CDR1 and CDR2 from the germline V gene are SGHTA and FQGNSA. V lost 1 base, J lost 8 bases, and 8 bases lay in between. The CDR3 loop spans 12 amino acids. The CDR3 bases are TGTGCCAGCAGCTTAGGGGGCGTAGAAGCTTTCTTT. Amino acids: CASSLGGVEAFF.

The genes are TRBV12-3 or TRBV12-4 and TRBJ1-3; unclear D gene. The length of the CDR3 is 14 residues. Trimming cost V 3 bases and J 2 bases, with 8 bases left between them. The chain's CDR3 is CASSFGRAGNTIYF. CDR3 bases: TGTGCCAGCAGTTTTGGCAGAGCTGGAAACACCATATATTTT.

This chain links TRBV29-1 with TRBJ2-7; 7 bases are shared with TRBD1. Unmatched junction bases numbered 4, after V lost 6 bases and J lost 2 bases. This CDR3 has 12 residues. Germline V gives CDR1 SQVTM, CDR2 ANQGSEA. The chain's CDR3 is CSVVDRAYEQYF. The DNA of the CDR3 is TGCAGCGTCGTTGACAGGGCCTACGAGCAGTACTTC.

The chain has TRBV20-1 and TRBJ2-7, with D maybe TRBD2 (5 bases). The V and J ends lost 6 bases and 1 base respectively, with 16 bases between them. There are 14 residues in the CDR3. Germline V gene lookup returns CDR1 DFQATT and CDR2 SNEGSKA (reference sequence). CDR3 in DNA: TGCAGTGCCAGACCCGCCGGACTTTCCTACGAGCAGTACTTC. Its translation: CSARPAGLSYEQYF.

CDR3 amino acids: CSARDPLTVAGGYEQYF. The CDR3 DNA follows: TGCAGTGCTAGAGATCCTTTGACGGTAGCGGGAGGGTACGAGCAGTACTTC. V and J are TRBV20-1 and TRBJ2-7; TRBD2 matches 11 bases. J gave up 4 bases and V 0 bases, and 11 bases lay outside the gene matches. The CDR3 is made up of 17 amino acids. Germline-derived CDR1 and CDR2 are DFQATT and SNEGSKA (reference sequence).

This chain joins TRBV3-1 and TRBJ1-3; D remains unclear. Germline assignment: CDR1 LGHDT and CDR2 YNNKEL (reference sequence). The CDR3 has 16 residues. V gave up 4 bases and J gave up 0 bases, with 13 bases separating them. CDR3 in DNA: TGTGCCAGCAGCCCAAACCGGGAGAACTCTGGAAACACCATATATTTT. Translation: CASSPNRENSGNTIYF.